This T cell receptor (beta chain) emerged from a study of blood T cell repertoires in COVID-19. This CDR3 is 13 amino acids long. V was pared by 2 bases and J by 4 bases, with 9 bases between. Germline V gives CDR1 ENHRY, CDR2 SYGVKD. How the authors handled the data: Reference gene primer amplification gave estimated nucleated cell counts. Assay used: immunoSEQ multiplex PCR; TCRdb lists only in-frame clones, some missing. V, J and clone size reflect that table, while D and trimming were determined from the DNA. The repertoire holds around 140,000 clones, with approximately 89% as singletons. Sequencing input: peripheral blood. The TCR originated in a human donor in a cohort sampled during active COVID-19. This chain uses TRBV10-3 with TRBJ2-7; no firm D call. This CDR3 is CAISEGGRYEQYF. In DNA, the CDR3 is TGTGCCATCAGTGAGGGTGGCAGATACGAGCAGTACTTC.